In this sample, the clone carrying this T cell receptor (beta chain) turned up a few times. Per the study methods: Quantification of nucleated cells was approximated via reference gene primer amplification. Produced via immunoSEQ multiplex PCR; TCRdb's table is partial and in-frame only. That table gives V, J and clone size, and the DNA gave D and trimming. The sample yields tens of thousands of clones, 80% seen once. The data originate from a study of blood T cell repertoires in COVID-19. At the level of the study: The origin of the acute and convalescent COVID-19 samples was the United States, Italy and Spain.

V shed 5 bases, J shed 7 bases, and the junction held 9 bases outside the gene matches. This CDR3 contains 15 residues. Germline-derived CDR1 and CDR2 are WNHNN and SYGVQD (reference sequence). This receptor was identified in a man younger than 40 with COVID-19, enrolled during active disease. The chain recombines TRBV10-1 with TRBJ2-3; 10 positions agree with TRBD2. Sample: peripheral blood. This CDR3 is CASSSTSGSVYTQYF. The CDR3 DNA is TGCGCCAGCAGTTCGACTAGCGGGTCCGTATATACGCAGTATTTT.